The rows below give T cell receptor beta chains drawn from one sample of a study of shared clonotypes between healthy human individuals. Produced via immunoSEQ multiplex PCR; TCRdb's table is partial and in-frame only. The sample carries 2.3 million or so clones, 80% to 95% recorded once. The sequencing input was naive CD4+ T cells from PBMCs. These receptors originate from a man aged 18 to 29 in good health. Some clones in this sample may be carry-over from other donors' samples. The CDR3 runs from the conserved cysteine through the conserved F or W. D genes are given only for firm matches. Clone size is given for some rows only: seen once, a few or many times, or a class if the clone is expanded.

d_gene,v_gene,abundance,j_gene,CDR3aa,CDR3nt
TRBD1,TRBV7-2,.,TRBJ2-7,CASSSQWTGTEQYF,TGTGCCAGCAGCTCTCAATGGACAGGGACCGAGCAGTACTTC
.,TRBV28,.,TRBJ1-2,CASSTGYYGYTF,TGTGCCAGCAGTACAGGCTACTATGGCTACACCTTC
.,TRBV7-9,.,TRBJ1-1,CASSSKEGLLNTEAFF,TGTGCCAGCAGCAGCAAAGAGGGACTCTTGAACACTGAAGCTTTCTTT
.,TRBV7-3,.,TRBJ2-6,CASSLGGAGANVLTF,TGTGCCAGCAGCTTAGGAGGGGCTGGGGCCAACGTCCTGACTTTC
.,TRBV20-1,few,TRBJ1-1,CSAREAFF,TGCAGTGCTAGGGAAGCTTTCTTT
TRBD1,TRBV25-1,once,TRBJ2-7,CASRSQGAYEQYF,TGTGCCAGCAGATCACAGGGGGCCTACGAGCAGTACTTC
TRBD1,TRBV10-3,.,TRBJ1-2,CAISGRPGTANYGYTF,TGTGCCATCAGTGGTCGACCCGGGACAGCTAACTATGGCTACACCTTC
TRBD1,TRBV7-8,.,TRBJ2-6,CASSPVIRTGVSSGANVLTF,TGTGCCAGCAGCCCCGTTATTAGGACAGGTGTCTCGTCTGGGGCCAACGTCCTGACTTTC
.,TRBV6-1,.,TRBJ1-5,CASILSAGGLGPQHF,TGTGCCAGCATCCTTTCTGCGGGAGGGTTAGGACCCCAGCATTTT
.,TRBV5-6,.,TRBJ2-5,CASSAGEQYF,TGTGCCAGCAGCGCAGGGGAGCAGTACTTC
TRBD1,TRBV19,.,TRBJ2-3,CASSRRQGRTDTQYF,TGTGCCAGTAGTCGACGACAGGGACGCACAGATACGCAGTATTTT
.,TRBV30,.,TRBJ2-3,CAWRRRVHTDTQYF,TGTGCCTGGAGACGCAGGGTCCACACAGATACGCAGTATTTT
TRBD1,TRBV29-1,.,TRBJ1-1,CSAAGGFNEAFF,TGCAGCGCGGCAGGGGGCTTTAATGAAGCTTTCTTT
TRBD1,TRBV7-3,.,TRBJ1-1,CASSLRVRTGGENTEAFF,TGTGCCAGCAGCTTACGCGTTCGGACAGGGGGCGAGAACACTGAAGCTTTCTTT
TRBD1,TRBV6-5,.,TRBJ1-4,CASSYGDRTNEKLFF,TGTGCCAGCAGTTACGGGGACAGAACTAATGAAAAACTGTTTTTT
.,TRBV4-2,once,TRBJ2-5,CASSHQDRPETQYF,TGTGCCAGCAGCCATCAGGATCGTCCGGAGACCCAGTACTTC
.,TRBV29-1,once,TRBJ1-1,CSGKDLNTEAFF,TGCAGCGGTAAAGACTTGAACACTGAAGCTTTCTTT
TRBD1,TRBV2,.,TRBJ1-1,CASTLQTGGNAEAFF,TGTGCCAGCACTCTGCAGACAGGGGGGAACGCTGAAGCTTTCTTT
.,TRBV6-1,.,TRBJ2-1,CAGVGAFNEQFF,TGTGCCGGTGTGGGGGCTTTCAATGAGCAGTTCTTC
TRBD1,TRBV5-1,.,TRBJ2-5,CASSLQDRETQYF,TGCGCCAGCAGCTTGCAGGACAGGGAGACCCAGTACTTC
.,TRBV6-5,.,TRBJ2-7,CASRNYVGVVYF,TGTGCCAGCAGAAACTACGTAGGGGTAGTGTACTTC
.,TRBV18,.,TRBJ2-3,CASSPSGVDTQYF,TGTGCCAGCTCACCCTCGGGTGTGGATACGCAGTATTTT
TRBD1,TRBV7-9,.,TRBJ1-1,CASSSRGGLKRDTEAFF,TGTGCCAGCAGCTCAAGAGGGGGCCTCAAAAGAGACACTGAAGCTTTCTTT
.,TRBV2,once,TRBJ2-2,CASHPTATGELFF,TGTGCCAGTCATCCCACGGCGACCGGGGAGCTGTTTTTT
.,TRBV4-2,.,TRBJ2-7,CASSHASRQEIYEQYF,TGTGCCAGCAGCCACGCCTCCCGGCAAGAGATCTACGAGCAGTACTTC
TRBD1,TRBV19,.,TRBJ1-2,CATKTGTANNYGYTF,TGTGCCACTAAGACCGGGACAGCTAATAACTATGGCTACACCTTC
TRBD2,TRBV5-1,.,TRBJ2-7,CASTGLAGAYEQYF,TGCGCCAGCACCGGACTAGCGGGAGCCTACGAGCAGTACTTC
.,TRBV7-3,.,TRBJ2-2,CASSSETGPGELFF,TGTGCCAGCAGCTCAGAGACAGGTCCCGGGGAGCTGTTTTTT
.,TRBV27,.,TRBJ2-7,CASSTIMGPRSYEQYF,TGTGCCAGCAGTACCATAATGGGACCGCGCTCCTACGAGCAGTACTTC
.,TRBV7-9,.,TRBJ1-2,CASSLEFTGANYGYTF,TGTGCCAGCAGCTTAGAATTTACAGGAGCTAACTATGGCTACACCTTC
TRBD1,TRBV30,.,TRBJ2-5,CAWSHITGTGRETQYF,TGTGCCTGGAGTCACATAACCGGGACAGGGAGGGAGACCCAGTACTTC
.,TRBV28,.,TRBJ1-1,CASSLRWDLGTFF,TGTGCCAGCAGTTTAAGGTGGGACCTGGGGACTTTCTTT
TRBD2,TRBV7-9,.,TRBJ2-3,CASSLWLAGGIDTQYF,TGTGCCAGCAGCTTATGGCTAGCGGGAGGTATTGATACGCAGTATTTT
.,TRBV30,once,TRBJ2-7,CASGAHYEQYF,TGTGCCTCCGGAGCCCACTACGAGCAGTACTTC
.,TRBV2,.,TRBJ2-5,CASSGALGETQYF,TGTGCCAGCAGTGGGGCCTTAGGGGAGACCCAGTACTTC
TRBD1,TRBV9,.,TRBJ1-2,CASSNRDRGGNYGYTF,TGTGCCAGCAGCAACCGGGACAGGGGTGGGAACTATGGCTACACCTTC
.,TRBV10-3,.,TRBJ1-1,CAIRETGKGTEAFF,TGTGCCATCAGAGAAACAGGGAAGGGCACTGAAGCTTTCTTT
.,TRBV9,.,TRBJ2-7,CASSVGQTRAYEQYF,TGTGCCAGCAGCGTAGGGCAAACAAGGGCCTACGAGCAGTACTTC
.,TRBV7-3,.,TRBJ1-5,CASTHHGQDQPQHF,TGTGCCAGCACCCATCACGGCCAGGATCAGCCCCAGCATTTT
.,TRBV5-1,.,TRBJ2-3,CASSLAQGSDTQYF,TGCGCCAGCAGCTTGGCTCAGGGCTCAGATACGCAGTATTTT
TRBD1,TRBV5-1,.,TRBJ1-1,CASSLGWARGADTEAFF,TGCGCCAGCAGCTTGGGTTGGGCCAGGGGGGCGGACACTGAAGCTTTCTTT
TRBD2,TRBV5-1,.,TRBJ2-1,CASSLVGIVLAGEENNEQFF,TGCGCCAGCAGCTTGGTGGGGATCGTCCTAGCGGGAGAAGAGAACAATGAGCAGTTCTTC
.,TRBV10-2,.,TRBJ1-2,CASLSATGDYGYTF,TGCGCCAGCTTATCTGCAACCGGGGACTATGGCTACACCTTC
.,TRBV6-1,.,TRBJ1-2,CASSEGGIGYGYTF,TGTGCCAGCAGTGAAGGGGGGATAGGGTATGGCTACACCTTC
.,TRBV5-1,.,TRBJ2-1,CASSPYGDIQYNEQFF,TGCGCCAGCAGCCCCTACGGGGACATACAGTACAATGAGCAGTTCTTC
TRBD1,TRBV6-1,once,TRBJ2-7,CASSERGQVIYEQYF,TGTGCCAGCAGTGAACGTGGACAGGTGATCTACGAGCAGTACTTC
.,TRBV30,.,TRBJ1-4,CAWTWATNEKLFF,TGTGCCTGGACGTGGGCAACTAATGAAAAACTGTTTTTT
TRBD1,TRBV28,.,TRBJ1-3,CASVVKTGPGNTIYF,TGTGCCAGCGTGGTGAAGACAGGGCCTGGAAACACCATATATTTT
.,TRBV6-6,once,TRBJ2-7,CASSRAPIYEQYF,TGTGCCAGCAGCCGCGCCCCCATCTACGAGCAGTACTTC